The next 32 T cell receptor beta chains were all read from a single sample in a study of graft-versus-host responses after intestinal transplantation. Their antigens remain unidentified. The protocol was immunoSEQ multiplex PCR, while the TCRdb copy is restricted to in-frame clones and leaves out a portion. This sample yields about 120,000 clones, of which over 85% are seen a single time; roughly 0.12% belongs to the top ten. Sequencing used unstimulated CD4+ T cells sorted from spleen or lymph node cells, obtained before intestinal transplant. All receptors derive from a human donor who received an intestinal transplant.

The chain links TRBV18 to TRBJ1-5, with D unresolved. Looked up from germline, CDR1 is KGHSH and CDR2 is LQKENI. V gave up 3 bases and J gave up 12 bases, with 15 bases separating them. This CDR3 has 13 amino acids. CDR3 in DNA: TGTGCCAGCTCACCCGGAATGGAAGGTTTCCAGCATTTT. Protein product: CASSPGMEGFQHF.

The V call is TRBV28, the J call TRBJ2-5; the D gene is possibly TRBD1 (7 bases). CDR3 size: 19 residues. Per the germline V gene, CDR1 is MDHEN and CDR2 is SYDVKM. V lost 6 bases and J 7 bases, leaving 33 bases between the germline ends. CDR3 protein: CASSRLTTTRAGGRWTQYF. CDR3 sequence (DNA): TGTGCCAGCAGCAGATTGACTACGACTAGGGCAGGGGGGAGATGGACCCAGTACTTC.

This chain joins TRBV5-1 and TRBJ2-5, with TRBD1 identical over 8 bases. CDR1 is SGHRS and CDR2 is YFSETQ in the germline V gene. The trim removed 3 bases at V and 4 bases at J, leaving 8 bases unmatched. The CDR3 totals 15 residues. CDR3 sequence: CASSSKSGGPETQYF. The CDR3 DNA follows: TGCGCCAGCAGCTCGAAGTCAGGGGGCCCAGAGACCCAGTACTTC.

The CDR3 loop reads CASSLIVGGYGYTF. Written as DNA, the CDR3 is TGCGCCAGCAGCTTGATCGTTGGGGGCTATGGCTACACCTTC. The chain joins TRBV5-1 to TRBJ1-2; weak D call: TRBD1 (5 bases). Trimming took 1 base from V and 4 from J, leaving 11 bases between them. The CDR3 is made up of 14 amino acids. Germline V gene sequence: CDR1 SGHRS, CDR2 YFSETQ. Drawing the rest from reference TRBV5-1 and TRBJ1-2, the complete variable domain is KAGVTQTPRYLIKTRGQQVTLSCSPISGHRSVSWYQQTPGQGLQFLFEYFSETQRNKGNFPGRFSGRQFSNSRSEMNVSTLELGDSALYLCASSLIVGGYGYTFGSGTRLTVV.

The chain recombines TRBV5-8 with TRBJ2-1, with 15 bases that match TRBD2. The CDR3 spans 17 residues. The junction had 5 bases not matched to a gene; V was cut back by 3 bases and J by 4 bases. Germline CDR1 and CDR2: SGHTS and YDEGEE. CDR3 nucleotides: TGTGCCAGCAGCTCGGGACTAGCGGGAGGTTTTTACAATGAGCAGTTCTTC. It codes for CASSSGLAGGFYNEQFF. Full variable domain (rest looked up from reference TRBV5-8 and TRBJ2-1): EAGVTQSPTHLIKTRGQQATLRCSPISGHTSVYWYQQALGLGLQFLLWYDEGEERNRGNFPPRFSGRQFPNYSSELNVNALELEDSALYLCASSSGLAGGFYNEQFFGPGTRLTVL.

The genes are TRBV7-2 and TRBJ1-5; 9 bases are shared with TRBD1. Germline V gene lookup returns CDR1 SGHTA and CDR2 FQGNSA. After removal of 3 bases from V and 4 bases from J, the junction contained 10 bases not matched to a gene. The CDR3 length is 17 residues. CDR3 sequence reads: CASSFLAGTGTNQPQHF. The DNA of the CDR3 is TGTGCCAGCAGCTTCCTAGCCGGGACAGGGACAAATCAGCCCCAGCATTTT.

This sequence joins TRBV18 and TRBJ1-5; D is undetermined. Germline V gene lookup returns CDR1 KGHSH and CDR2 LQKENI. This CDR3 comprises 14 residues. V lost 3 bases, J lost 3 bases, and 9 bases lay in between. CDR3 residues: CASSPTTDNQPQHF. The CDR3 DNA is TGTGCCAGCTCACCTACTACGGACAATCAGCCCCAGCATTTT.

The chain uses TRBV7-9 and TRBJ2-5; D is undetermined. Germline V gives CDR1 SEHNR, CDR2 FQNEAQ (reference sequence). V was trimmed by 5 bases and J by 5 bases, leaving 6 bases between them. This CDR3 is 11 amino acids long. This CDR3 reads CASSPRETQYF. CDR3 sequence (DNA): TGTGCCAGCAGCCCCCGCGAGACCCAGTACTTC.

This clone was seen a few times. This chain links TRBV2 with TRBJ1-5; D not certain. The V gene lost 7 bases and the J gene lost 0 bases, with 7 bases spanning the gap. Germline V gene lookup returns CDR1 SNHLY and CDR2 FYNNEI. The CDR3 is 13 residues long. CDR3 sequence (DNA): TGTGCCAGCAACCCAGATAGCAATCAGCCCCAGCATTTT. As protein: CASNPDSNQPQHF.

The chain links TRBV5-6 to TRBJ2-6; 7 bases map to TRBD1. The germline V gene encodes CDR1 SGHDT and CDR2 YYEEEE. The CDR3 extends over 16 amino acids. The junction had 4 bases not matched to a gene; V was cut back by 4 bases and J by 0 bases. The CDR3 sequence: CASSPYRGSGANVLTF. DNA of the CDR3: TGTGCCAGCAGCCCCTACAGGGGCTCTGGGGCCAACGTCCTGACTTTC.

The V gene is TRBV13, the J gene TRBJ2-3; TRBD2 agrees at 9 bases. Germline lookup yields CDR1 PRHDT and CDR2 FYEKMQ (reference sequence). The CDR3 covers 17 residues. V was clipped by 0 bases and J by 0 bases; unmatched bases: 4. In nucleotides, the CDR3 is TGTGCCAGCAGCTTAGGACTAGCGGGCCTAAGCACAGATACGCAGTATTTT. Its protein is CASSLGLAGLSTDTQYF.

This chain uses TRBV5-1 with TRBJ2-7; D ambiguous. Germline lookup yields CDR1 SGHRS and CDR2 YFSETQ. Trimming pared 0 bases from V and 2 bases from J, leaving 9 bases between. This CDR3 has 14 residues. The CDR3 nucleotides are TGCGCCAGCAGCTTGGTGGCAGGAGCCTACGAGCAGTACTTC. Translated: CASSLVAGAYEQYF.

The CDR3 DNA reads as TGTGCCAGCAGTCTTCAGGGGGCGGCTCAGCCCCAGCATTTT. Amino acids: CASSLQGAAQPQHF. The chain combines TRBV6-5 with TRBJ1-5; TRBD1 matches 8 bases. Germline loops: CDR1 MNHEY, CDR2 SVGAGI. V was clipped by 5 bases and J by 6 bases; unmatched bases: 6. The CDR3 runs 14 residues.

This chain uses TRBV9 with TRBJ2-1, with no clear D. This CDR3 has 15 amino acids. CDR1 is SGDLS and CDR2 is YYNGEE in the germline V gene. Trimming cost V 0 bases and J 1 base, with 8 bases left between them. CDR3 sequence reads: CASSVAGYSYNEQFF. The CDR3 DNA sequence: TGTGCCAGCAGCGTAGCGGGTTATTCCTACAATGAGCAGTTCTTC.

The CDR3 nucleotides are TGCGCCAGCAGCTTGGGTCCAGGGGACACTGAAGCTTTCTTT. Translation gives CASSLGPGDTEAFF. This chain joins TRBV5-1 and TRBJ1-1; D might be TRBD1 (6 bases). CDR3 size: 14 residues. CDR1 SGHRS and CDR2 YFSETQ come from the germline V gene. Trimming took off 0 bases at V and 3 bases at J, with 9 bases between the two ends.

The chain employs TRBV6-1 and TRBJ1-3; D is perhaps TRBD1 (6 bases). Trimming shortened V by 7 bases and J by 0 bases, and 13 bases separated the two germline ends. Germline V gene data show CDR1 as MNHNS and CDR2 as SASEGT. CDR3 length equals 15 residues. Written as DNA, the CDR3 is TGTGCCAGCAAGGACAGCTCTTTCTCTGGAAACACCATATATTTT. Amino acid sequence: CASKDSSFSGNTIYF.

The chain joins TRBV14 to TRBJ1-1, with TRBD1 as a possible D gene (5 bases). V lost 4 bases and J 8 bases, leaving 14 bases between the germline ends. CDR3 length: 13 amino acids. Germline CDR1 is SGHDN and CDR2 is FVKESK. As DNA, the CDR3 is TGTGCCAGCAGCCTCCGCTCGGGGGAAGAAGCTTTCTTT. Protein product: CASSLRSGEEAFF.

This rearrangement joins TRBV5-1 to TRBJ2-1; D remains ambiguous. V was pared by 2 bases and J by 2 bases, with 5 bases between. This CDR3 has 13 residues. CDR1 SGHRS and CDR2 YFSETQ come from the germline V gene. The CDR3 DNA sequence: TGCGCCAGCAGCTTCGGAACCTACAATGAGCAGTTCTTC. Translated: CASSFGTYNEQFF. The entire variable domain, with the rest obtained from reference TRBV5-1 and TRBJ2-1, is as follows: KAGVTQTPRYLIKTRGQQVTLSCSPISGHRSVSWYQQTPGQGLQFLFEYFSETQRNKGNFPGRFSGRQFSNSRSEMNVSTLELGDSALYLCASSFGTYNEQFFGPGTRLTVL.

This chain links TRBV10-3 with TRBJ2-7, with 10 bases matching TRBD1. Germline values: CDR1 ENHRY, CDR2 SYGVKD. The length of the CDR3 is 15 residues. J lost 0 bases, V lost 6 bases, and 5 bases had no gene match. CDR3 in amino acids: CAISEGQGSSYEQYF. The CDR3 DNA reads TGTGCCATCAGCGAGGGACAGGGGAGCTCCTACGAGCAGTACTTC.

The chain is built from TRBV5-6 and TRBJ1-2; TRBD1 matches 7 bases. V trimming: 3 bases; J trimming: 4 bases; junction bases outside the gene matches: 3. In germline, CDR1 is SGHDT, CDR2 YYEEEE. There are 13 residues in the CDR3. For the CDR3, the DNA is TGTGCCAGCAGCTGGACAGGCTCCTATGGCTACACCTTC. Encoded protein: CASSWTGSYGYTF.

V gene TRBV6-5 combines with J gene TRBJ2-7; 7 bases map to TRBD1. The germline V gene has CDR1 MNHEY and CDR2 SVGAGI. V trimming: 2 bases; J trimming: 0 bases; junction bases outside the gene matches: 1. The CDR3 totals 14 residues. CDR3 residues: CASSYGTASYEQYF. The CDR3 bases are TGTGCCAGCAGTTACGGGACAGCCTCCTACGAGCAGTACTTC.

The V and J genes are TRBV10-3 and TRBJ2-7; 8 positions agree with TRBD2. CDR1 is ENHRY and CDR2 is SYGVKD in the germline V gene. The CDR3 totals 14 residues. V lost 6 bases and J lost 2; bases outside the gene matches: 6. The CDR3, as DNA: TGTGCCATCAGGGGAGCGGGGGATGCCTACGAGCAGTACTTC. Translating it yields CAIRGAGDAYEQYF.

The gene calls are TRBV5-6 and TRBJ2-2, with a possible D match to TRBD1 (6 bases). The CDR3 consists of 15 residues. V was shortened by 2 bases and J by 2 bases, with 10 bases between the two germline ends. The germline V gene encodes CDR1 SGHDT and CDR2 YYEEEE. The CDR3 coding sequence is TGTGCCAGCAGCTTCGGACAGCGAAACACCGGGGAGCTGTTTTTT. This codes for CASSFGQRNTGELFF.

The J gene is TRBJ2-1, the V gene TRBV7-2; no definite D call. Germline CDR1 reads SGHTA; CDR2 reads FQGNSA. The V end lost 5 bases, the J end lost 9 bases, and 17 bases lay between the germline ends. This CDR3 spans 14 amino acids. DNA of the CDR3: TGTGCCAGCAGCGCCGGACCGATAAGCAGTGAGCAGTTCTTC. Translation: CASSAGPISSEQFF. Full variable domain (rest looked up from reference TRBV7-2 and TRBJ2-1): GAGVSQSPSNKVTEKGKDVELRCDPISGHTALYWYRQSLGQGLEFLIYFQGNSAPDKSGLPSDRFSAERTGGSVSTLTIQRTQQEDSAVYLCASSAGPISSEQFFGPGTRLTVL.

The rearrangement joins TRBV30 to TRBJ1-5; D not certain. V lost 1 base to trimming and J lost 6 bases, with 4 bases between them. Per germline, CDR1 GTSNPN and CDR2 SVGIG (reference sequence). This CDR3 contains 11 residues. The CDR3 DNA reads TGTGCCTGGAGTGCGGGTCAGCCCCAGCATTTT. Its translation is CAWSAGQPQHF.

The chain recombines TRBV28 with TRBJ2-7; D gene ambiguous. V shed 6 bases and J shed 7 bases, with 10 bases lying between them. Per germline, CDR1 MDHEN and CDR2 SYDVKM. The CDR3 has 11 amino acids. The CDR3 DNA follows: TGTGCCAGCAGCCAGATTCGGGAGCAGTACTTC. It is translated as CASSQIREQYF.

The chain couples TRBV11-2 to TRBJ2-3; D may be TRBD2 (6 bases). The CDR3 extends over 15 amino acids. Trimming shortened V by 4 bases and J by 10 bases, and 21 bases separated the two germline ends. Germline values: CDR1 SGHAT, CDR2 FQNNGV. The CDR3 coding sequence is TGTGCCAGCAGCTCCCTGCGGGGTGTGGGATGGGCGCAGTATTTT. Its protein product is CASSSLRGVGWAQYF.

V and J are TRBV14 and TRBJ2-1; maybe TRBD2 (6 bases). From germline, CDR1 is SGHDN and CDR2 FVKESK. Trimming cost V 5 bases and J 0 bases, with 11 bases left between them. CDR3 length: 15 residues. The CDR3 region is CASSRAGSSYNEQFF. In nucleotides, the CDR3 is TGTGCCAGCAGCAGGGCGGGGAGCTCCTACAATGAGCAGTTCTTC. The full variable domain, its missing parts supplied by reference TRBV14 and TRBJ2-1, is EAGVTQFPSHSVIEKGQTVTLRCDPISGHDNLYWYRRVMGKEIKFLLHFVKESKQDESGMPNNRFLAERTGGTYSTLKVQPAELEDSGVYFCASSRAGSSYNEQFFGPGTRLTVL.

The chain is built from TRBV7-2 and TRBJ2-1; no clear D. Germline CDR1 is SGHTA and CDR2 is FQGNSA. This CDR3 spans 11 amino acids. Trimming cost V 2 bases and J 10 bases, with 6 bases left between them. As DNA, the CDR3 is TGTGCCAGCAGCTTATCGGTGGAGCAGTTCTTC. Translation gives CASSLSVEQFF.

CDR3 amino acids: CASSLDGGTYGYTF. The CDR3 nucleotides are TGCGCCAGCAGCTTGGATGGCGGGACCTATGGCTACACCTTC. The genes are TRBV5-1 and TRBJ1-2, with D perhaps matching TRBD1 (5 bases). The CDR3 is 14 residues long. The V gene lost 0 bases and the J gene lost 4 bases, with 10 bases spanning the gap. Germline V gene lookup returns CDR1 SGHRS and CDR2 YFSETQ.

This clone came up once. The chain uses TRBV5-6 and TRBJ2-2, with TRBD1 identical over 8 bases. Losses at the gene ends were 7 bases for V and 6 bases for J; bases not matched to a gene: 5. The CDR3 length is 13 residues. Germline CDR1 reads SGHDT; CDR2 reads YYEEEE. The DNA of the CDR3 is TGTGCCAGCGATCGACAGGGGTCCGGGGAGCTGTTTTTT. This gives the protein CASDRQGSGELFF.

The chain joins TRBV25-1 to TRBJ2-1; 10 positions agree with TRBD2. CDR3 size: 15 residues. J was trimmed by 7 bases and V by 4 bases; bases with no gene match: 7. Germline V gene sequence: CDR1 MGHDK, CDR2 SYGVNS. CDR3 sequence (DNA): TGTGCCAGCAGTGCAGCGGGAGGGCCTCGGAATGAGCAGTTCTTC. It encodes CASSAAGGPRNEQFF.